This record covers a single T cell receptor beta chain. Its antigen remains unidentified. The data derive from a study of OX40 agonist ivuxolimab in advanced cancers. About the research overall: Cohort: 65% to 90% men, mean age around 61, aged about 20 to 90.

The CDR3 covers 13 residues. From germline, CDR1 is SGHRS and CDR2 YFSETQ. V gave up 2 bases and J gave up 6 bases; unmatched junction bases: 2. Study-wide results and limits: Clones of CD4+ and CD8+ blood T cells grew by week 6 at doses of 0.1 to 3.0 mg/kg. Antigen targets of the expanded peripheral T cells went undetermined.

TCRdb keeps only in-frame clones here, not all; method: immunoSEQ multiplex PCR. The sample shows 85,000 to 95,000 clones, 80% to 90% of them seen only once. The receptor was isolated from an adult with an advanced solid tumor such as melanoma, head and neck, liver or kidney cancer. Material: CD4+ or CD8+ T cells sorted from blood, obtained in a trial of the OX40 agonist ivuxolimab. The rearrangement links TRBV5-1 to TRBJ2-7; TRBD1 matches at 10 bases. This chain's CDR3 is CASSLGQGGEQYF. The CDR3 coding sequence is TGCGCCAGCAGCTTAGGACAGGGGGGCGAGCAGTACTTC.